These 24 T cell receptor beta chains came from one sample sequenced in a study of T cell repertoires in cytomegalovirus infection. TCRdb reprocessed the reads with MiXCR, giving one entry per CDR3 protein. The data contain approximately 250,000 distinct CDR3 sequences, 9.1% of them seen just once; the ten biggest clones take up approximately 16%. Sequencing was done on a sample of PBMCs. The receptors shown here come from a human donor in good health (CMV status not recorded). Some clones in this sample may be carry-over from other donors' samples.

This chain uses TRBV7-2 with TRBJ2-1, with D possibly being TRBD2 (5 bases). The CDR3 length is 13 residues. V was pared by 5 bases and J by 5 bases, with 10 bases between. Germline values: CDR1 SGHTA, CDR2 FQGNSA. CDR3 residues: CASSLDYNNEQFF. The CDR3 DNA follows: TGTGCCAGCAGCCTTGACTATAACAATGAGCAGTTCTTC.

This clonotype was seen many times. The chain links TRBV7-6 to TRBJ1-3; unclear D gene. Germline V gene lookup returns CDR1 SGHVS and CDR2 FNYEAQ. Trimming stripped 0 bases from V and 3 bases from J, with 3 bases between. This CDR3 contains 13 residues. The DNA for the CDR3 is TGTGCCAGCAGCTTAGCGAGTGGAAACACCATATATTTT. This gives the protein CASSLASGNTIYF.

This clonotype qualifies as medium-sized. This chain uses TRBV7-8 with TRBJ2-3; 9 positions agree with TRBD1. The CDR3 sequence is 15 residues long. Germline V gene sequence: CDR1 SGHVS, CDR2 FQNEAQ. With 5 bases clipped from V and 2 bases from J, the junction kept 5 bases outside the gene matches. CDR3 amino acids: CASSGTGLDTDTQYF. CDR3 bases: TGTGCCAGCAGCGGGACAGGGCTCGACACAGATACGCAGTATTTT. Full variable domain (remainder filled in from reference TRBV7-8 and TRBJ2-3): GAGVSQSPRYKVAKRGQDVALRCDPISGHVSLFWYQQALGQGPEFLTYFQNEAQLDKSGLPSDRFFAERPEGSVSTLKIQRTQQEDSAVYLCASSGTGLDTDTQYFGPGTRLTVL.

This clonotype was recorded a few times. This chain links TRBV6-2 or TRBV6-3 with TRBJ2-1; D could derive from TRBD1 or TRBD2 (5 bases each). The length of the CDR3 is 15 residues. Trimming cost V 0 bases and J 9 bases, with 15 bases left between them. From germline, CDR1 is MNHEY and CDR2 SVGEGT. The CDR3, as DNA: TGTGCCAGCAGTTACTCACGGGGTGGGGCGATTGAGCAGTTCTTC. Protein sequence: CASSYSRGGAIEQFF.

This clonotype was seen only a few times. The chain joins TRBV7-2 to TRBJ1-5; D is unresolved. The V end was cut by 2 bases, the J end by 3 bases, with 8 bases between. Germline V CDR1 and CDR2: SGHTA, FQGNSA. The CDR3 is 14 amino acids. The CDR3 reads CASSLYAINQPQHF. CDR3 nucleotides: TGTGCCAGCAGCTTATACGCGATCAATCAGCCCCAGCATTTT. Combining the CDR3 with reference TRBV7-2 and TRBJ1-5 gives the whole variable domain GAGVSQSPSNKVTEKGKDVELRCDPISGHTALYWYRQSLGQGLEFLIYFQGNSAPDKSGLPSDRFSAERTGGSVSTLTIQRTQQEDSAVYLCASSLYAINQPQHFGDGTRLSIL.

Many counts were recorded for this clonotype. The rearrangement uses TRBV2 and TRBJ2-7; TRBD2 agrees at 8 bases. In germline, CDR1 is SNHLY, CDR2 FYNNEI. The length of the CDR3 is 15 residues. The V and J ends lost 2 bases and 5 bases, in that order; junction bases with no gene match: 8. The CDR3, as DNA: TGTGCCAGCAGTGAACGCGGGGGGTTAATTCACGAGCAGTACTTC. Translated, it gives CASSERGGLIHEQYF.

The table lists this clonotype with many counts. J is TRBJ2-6 and V is TRBV7-6, with D hard to call. CDR3 length: 13 amino acids. V lost 6 bases and J 0 bases, leaving 3 bases between the germline ends. From germline, CDR1 is SGHVS and CDR2 FNYEAQ. The CDR3 DNA follows: TGTGCCAGCAGGACCTCTGGGGCCAACGTCCTGACTTTC. Amino acids: CASRTSGANVLTF. Using reference TRBV7-6 and TRBJ2-6 for the parts outside the CDR3, the full variable domain is GAGVSQSPRYKVTKRGQDVALRCDPISGHVSLYWYRQALGQGPEFLTYFNYEAQQDKSGLPNDRFSAERPEGSISTLTIQRTEQRDSAMYRCASRTSGANVLTFGAGSRLTVL.

The sample holds a few counts of this clonotype. V gene TRBV11-2 combines with J gene TRBJ2-3, with D unresolved. Germline CDR1 is SGHAT and CDR2 is FQNNGV. The CDR3 runs 12 residues. V lost 1 base and J 7 bases, leaving 6 bases between the germline ends. Here the CDR3 reads CASSLVENTQYF. DNA of the CDR3: TGTGCCAGCAGCTTAGTCGAGAATACGCAGTATTTT.

This clonotype has a count of ten or more. V usage is TRBV7-8 and J usage is TRBJ1-2; 10 bases align to TRBD1. V lost 4 bases and J lost 8; bases outside the gene matches: 13. Germline lookup yields CDR1 SGHVS and CDR2 FQNEAQ. The CDR3 covers 16 residues. CDR3 sequence (DNA): TGTGCCAGCAGCTATACTCTGACAGGGGGCTTAGGGGGCTACACCTTC. Its translation: CASSYTLTGGLGGYTF.

This clonotype was detected many times. The gene calls are TRBV7-9 and TRBJ2-5, with D maybe TRBD2 (5 bases). Trimming took off 3 bases at V and 1 base at J, with 9 bases between the two ends. Germline CDR1 reads SEHNR; CDR2 reads FQNEAQ (reference sequence). The CDR3 runs to 14 residues. The CDR3 is CASSLSGTQETQYF. The CDR3 DNA reads as TGTGCCAGCAGCTTGAGCGGAACCCAAGAGACCCAGTACTTC.

There are a few counts of this clonotype. The chain uses TRBV18 and TRBJ1-4; D unresolved. The ends were cut back, 1 base at V and 5 bases at J, with 5 bases in the middle. The CDR3 contains 13 residues. The V gene's germline CDR1 is KGHSH and CDR2 LQKENI. DNA of the CDR3: TGTGCCAGCTCACCACAGAGGAATGAAAAACTGTTTTTT. Protein product: CASSPQRNEKLFF. Complete variable domain (other parts from reference TRBV18 and TRBJ1-4): NAGVMQNPRHLVRRRGQEARLRCSPMKGHSHVYWYRQLPEEGLKFMVYLQKENIIDESGMPKERFSAEFPKEGPSILRIQQVVRGDSAAYFCASSPQRNEKLFFGSGTQLSVL.

This clonotype was seen repeatedly, ten times or more. The V call is TRBV7-2, the J call TRBJ2-2; 10 nucleotides align to TRBD2. Germline CDR1 SGHTA, CDR2 FQGNSA. V trimming: 2 bases; J trimming: 3 bases; junction bases outside the gene matches: 0. The CDR3 covers 15 residues. The CDR3 reads CASSLLAGDTGELFF. The CDR3 DNA follows: TGTGCCAGCAGCTTACTAGCGGGAGACACCGGGGAGCTGTTTTTT.

The table lists this clonotype with many counts. This rearrangement joins TRBV14 to TRBJ2-1; D is perhaps TRBD1 (5 bases). Germline V lookup: CDR1 SGHDN, CDR2 FVKESK. The CDR3 spans 16 residues. Trimming stripped 0 bases from V and 0 bases from J, with 9 bases between. CDR3 nucleotides: TGTGCCAGCAGCCAAGATGAGACAGACTCCTACAATGAGCAGTTCTTC. Translation gives CASSQDETDSYNEQFF.

This clonotype has more than one count but fewer than ten. CDR3 sequence: CASSRSGTGGNSYTF. The DNA for the CDR3 is TGTGCCAGCAGCCGGTCCGGGACAGGGGGTAATAGCTACACCTTC. The chain has TRBV3-1 and TRBJ1-2; TRBD1 matches 11 bases. The CDR3 runs 15 residues. V was pared by 4 bases and J by 9 bases, with 10 bases of the junction left unmatched. Germline lookup yields CDR1 LGHDT and CDR2 YNNKEL (reference sequence). The whole variable domain, remainder taken from reference TRBV3-1 and TRBJ1-2, is DTAVSQTPKYLVTQMGNDKSIKCEQNLGHDTMYWYKQDSKKFLKIMFSYNNKELIINETVPNRFSPKSPDKAHLNLHINSLELGDSAVYFCASSRSGTGGNSYTFGSGTRLTVV.

This clonotype was recorded at least ten times. The chain links TRBV12-3 or TRBV12-4 to TRBJ2-7, with D perhaps matching TRBD2 (5 bases). Trimming shortened V by 3 bases and J by 0 bases, and 6 bases separated the two germline ends. The CDR3 length is 13 residues. The CDR3 here is CASSFGVSYEQYF. CDR3 DNA: TGTGCCAGCAGTTTCGGGGTCTCCTACGAGCAGTACTTC.

This clonotype was counted many times. This rearrangement joins TRBV4-2 to TRBJ1-1, with 9 bases lining up with TRBD1. In germline, CDR1 is LGHNA, CDR2 YNFKEQ. The CDR3 has 17 residues. Trimming cost V 4 bases and J 1 base; bases outside gene matches: 10. The CDR3 loop is CASSPTGGRGENTEAFF. The CDR3 nucleotides read TGTGCCAGCAGCCCTACAGGGGGCAGGGGAGAGAACACTGAAGCTTTCTTT.

This clonotype was observed many times. This rearrangement joins TRBV5-1 to TRBJ1-5, with 10 bases matching TRBD1. After removal of 4 bases from V and 7 bases from J, the junction contained 5 bases not matched to a gene. This CDR3 comprises 14 residues. The germline gives CDR1 SGHRS, CDR2 YFSETQ. The CDR3 DNA sequence: TGCGCCAGCAGCAAGACAGGGGGCGAGCAGCCCCAGCATTTT. Translation gives CASSKTGGEQPQHF.

This clonotype occurred many times. V is TRBV7-2 and J is TRBJ2-3; D might be TRBD2 (6 bases). V gave up 7 bases and J gave up 1 base, with 12 bases separating them. The CDR3 contains 14 residues. Germline V CDR1 and CDR2: SGHTA, FQGNSA. CDR3 residues: CASIPGAGTDTQYF. The DNA of the CDR3 is TGTGCCAGCATCCCGGGAGCGGGCACAGATACGCAGTATTTT.

This clonotype has at least ten counts. CDR3 in amino acids: CASSLSAGGAFF. The CDR3 bases are TGTGCCAGCAGTTTATCAGCCGGGGGCGCTTTCTTT. The genes are TRBV28 and TRBJ1-1, with D possibly being TRBD1 (6 bases). V was trimmed by 1 base and J by 11 bases, leaving 11 bases between them. The germline gives CDR1 MDHEN, CDR2 SYDVKM. This CDR3 has 12 amino acids.

This clonotype was seen a single time. V and J are TRBV28 and TRBJ2-2; TRBD2 aligns across 7 bases. Germline CDR1 is MDHEN and CDR2 is SYDVKM. Losses at the gene ends were 5 bases for V and 1 base for J; bases not matched to a gene: 7. The CDR3 contains 16 residues. The CDR3 protein is CASSLGSGVNTGELFF. As DNA, the CDR3 is TGTGCCAGCAGTCTAGGAAGCGGGGTGAACACCGGGGAGCTGTTTTTT.

This clonotype was counted between two and nine times. The CDR3 bases are TGTGCCAGCAGCCTACTAGCGGGAGGCACCGGGGAGCTGTTTTTT. It is translated as CASSLLAGGTGELFF. The V and J genes are TRBV7-2 and TRBJ2-2, with 12 bases fitting TRBD2. Germline lookup yields CDR1 SGHTA and CDR2 FQGNSA. This CDR3 comprises 15 residues. The V gene end was trimmed by 5 bases and the J gene end by 4 bases; junction bases not matched to a gene: 2. The whole variable domain, remainder taken from reference TRBV7-2 and TRBJ2-2, is GAGVSQSPSNKVTEKGKDVELRCDPISGHTALYWYRQSLGQGLEFLIYFQGNSAPDKSGLPSDRFSAERTGGSVSTLTIQRTQQEDSAVYLCASSLLAGGTGELFFGEGSRLTVL.

This clonotype was observed at least ten times. The chain combines TRBV7-2 with TRBJ2-7, with 7 positions matching TRBD1. Germline V gene data show CDR1 as SGHTA and CDR2 as FQGNSA. This CDR3 has 14 residues. With 4 bases clipped from V and 4 bases from J, the junction kept 7 bases outside the gene matches. The CDR3 reads CASSSGQVGYEQYF. CDR3 sequence (DNA): TGTGCCAGCAGCTCCGGACAGGTGGGATACGAGCAGTACTTC. The whole variable domain, filled in from reference TRBV7-2 and TRBJ2-7, reads GAGVSQSPSNKVTEKGKDVELRCDPISGHTALYWYRQSLGQGLEFLIYFQGNSAPDKSGLPSDRFSAERTGGSVSTLTIQRTQQEDSAVYLCASSSGQVGYEQYFGPGTRLTVT.

The rearrangement links TRBV9 to TRBJ2-1; TRBD2 matches 11 bases. CDR3 length: 16 amino acids. Trimming took 4 bases from V and 2 from J; bases not matched to a gene: 5. The germline CDR1 and CDR2 sequences are SGDLS and YYNGEE. The CDR3 protein is CASSYSGGGPYNEQFF. The CDR3 coding sequence is TGTGCCAGCAGCTATAGCGGGGGGGGGCCCTACAATGAGCAGTTCTTC. Using reference TRBV9 and TRBJ2-1 for the parts outside the CDR3, the full variable domain is DSGVTQTPKHLITATGQRVTLRCSPRSGDLSVYWYQQSLDQGLQFLIQYYNGEERAKGNILERFSAQQFPDLHSELNLSSLELGDSALYFCASSYSGGGPYNEQFFGPGTRLTVL.

This clonotype was observed at least ten times. The rearrangement uses TRBV7-6 and TRBJ2-1, with D possibly TRBD1 on 5 matching bases. Germline CDR1 is SGHVS and CDR2 is FNYEAQ. The CDR3 is 15 residues long. V dropped 3 bases and J dropped 4 bases, with 13 bases sitting between them. The DNA of the CDR3 is TGTGCCAGCAGCTTTTTTGCAGGACAATACAATGAGCAGTTCTTC. Its translation is CASSFFAGQYNEQFF.